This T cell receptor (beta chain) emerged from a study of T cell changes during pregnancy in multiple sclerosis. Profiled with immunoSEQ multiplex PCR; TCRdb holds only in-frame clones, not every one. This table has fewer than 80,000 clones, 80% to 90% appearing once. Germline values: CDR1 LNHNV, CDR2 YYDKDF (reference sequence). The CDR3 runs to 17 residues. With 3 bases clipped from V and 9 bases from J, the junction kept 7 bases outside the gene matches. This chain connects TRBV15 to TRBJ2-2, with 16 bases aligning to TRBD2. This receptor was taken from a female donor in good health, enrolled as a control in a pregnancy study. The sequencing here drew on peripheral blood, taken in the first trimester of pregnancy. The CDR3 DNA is TGTGCCACCAGCAGGGTTGGGACTAGCGGGAGGGCGTGGGAGCTGTTTTTT. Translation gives CATSRVGTSGRAWELFF.